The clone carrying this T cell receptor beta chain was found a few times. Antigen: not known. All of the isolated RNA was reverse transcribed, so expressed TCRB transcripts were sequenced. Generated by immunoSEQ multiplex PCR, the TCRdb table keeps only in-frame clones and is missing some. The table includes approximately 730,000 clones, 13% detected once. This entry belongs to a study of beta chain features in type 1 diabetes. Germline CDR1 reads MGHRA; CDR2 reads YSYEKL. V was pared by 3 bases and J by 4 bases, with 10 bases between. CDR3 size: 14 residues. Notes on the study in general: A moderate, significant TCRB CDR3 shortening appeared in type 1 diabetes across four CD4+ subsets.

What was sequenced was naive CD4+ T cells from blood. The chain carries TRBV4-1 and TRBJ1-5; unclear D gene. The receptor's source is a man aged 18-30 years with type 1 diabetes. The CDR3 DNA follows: TGCGCCAGCAGCCAGGGCAGTGGGAATCAGCCCCAGCATTTT. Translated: CASSQGSGNQPQHF.